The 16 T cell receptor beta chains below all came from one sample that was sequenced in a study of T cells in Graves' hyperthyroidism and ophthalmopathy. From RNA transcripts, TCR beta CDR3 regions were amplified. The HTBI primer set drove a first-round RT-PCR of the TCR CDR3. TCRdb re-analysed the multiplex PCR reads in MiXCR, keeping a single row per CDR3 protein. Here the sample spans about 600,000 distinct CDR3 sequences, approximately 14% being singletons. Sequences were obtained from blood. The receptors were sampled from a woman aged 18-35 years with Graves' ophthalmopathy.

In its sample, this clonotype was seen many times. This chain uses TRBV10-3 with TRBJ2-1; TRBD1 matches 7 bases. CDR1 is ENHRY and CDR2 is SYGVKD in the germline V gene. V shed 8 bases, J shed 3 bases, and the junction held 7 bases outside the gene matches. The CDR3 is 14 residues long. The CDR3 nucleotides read TGTGCCATCGCCCGGGACAGAGGCTACAATGAGCAGTTCTTC. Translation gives CAIARDRGYNEQFF.

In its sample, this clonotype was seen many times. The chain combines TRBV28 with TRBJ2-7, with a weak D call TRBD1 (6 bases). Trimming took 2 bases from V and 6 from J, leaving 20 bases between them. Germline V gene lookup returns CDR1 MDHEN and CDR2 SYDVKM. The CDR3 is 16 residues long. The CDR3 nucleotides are TGTGCCAGCAGTTTACCCAGGGGCCCGAAGAAAAGCGAGCAGTACTTC. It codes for CASSLPRGPKKSEQYF. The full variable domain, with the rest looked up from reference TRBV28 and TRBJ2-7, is DVKVTQSSRYLVKRTGEKVFLECVQDMDHENMFWYRQDPGLGLRLIYFSYDVKMKEKGDIPEGYSVSREKKERFSLILESASTNQTSMYLCASSLPRGPKKSEQYFGPGTRLTVT.

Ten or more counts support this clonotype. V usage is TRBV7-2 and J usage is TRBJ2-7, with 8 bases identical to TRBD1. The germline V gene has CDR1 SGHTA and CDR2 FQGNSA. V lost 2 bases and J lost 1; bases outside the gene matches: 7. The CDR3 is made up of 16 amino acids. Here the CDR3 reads CASSLRAGGVSYEQYF. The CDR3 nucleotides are TGTGCCAGCAGCTTACGGGCAGGGGGCGTATCCTACGAGCAGTACTTC. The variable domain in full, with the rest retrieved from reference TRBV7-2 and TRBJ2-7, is GAGVSQSPSNKVTEKGKDVELRCDPISGHTALYWYRQSLGQGLEFLIYFQGNSAPDKSGLPSDRFSAERTGGSVSTLTIQRTQQEDSAVYLCASSLRAGGVSYEQYFGPGTRLTVT.

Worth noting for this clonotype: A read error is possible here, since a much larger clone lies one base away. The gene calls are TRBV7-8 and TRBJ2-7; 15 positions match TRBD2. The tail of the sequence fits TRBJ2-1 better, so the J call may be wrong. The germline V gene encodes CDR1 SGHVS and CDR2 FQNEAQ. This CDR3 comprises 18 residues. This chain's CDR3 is CASSLAGLAGGPSYEQFF. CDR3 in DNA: TGTGCCAGCAGCTTAGCAGGACTAGCGGGAGGGCCGTCCTACGAGCAGTTCTTC.

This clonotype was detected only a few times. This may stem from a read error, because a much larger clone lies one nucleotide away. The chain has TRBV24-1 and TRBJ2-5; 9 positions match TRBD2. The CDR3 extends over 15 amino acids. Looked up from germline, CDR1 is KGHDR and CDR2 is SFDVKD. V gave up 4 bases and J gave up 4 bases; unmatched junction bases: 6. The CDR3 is CATSDFSGSPETQYF. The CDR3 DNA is TGTGCCACCAGTGACTTTAGCGGGAGTCCAGAGACCCAGTACTTC.

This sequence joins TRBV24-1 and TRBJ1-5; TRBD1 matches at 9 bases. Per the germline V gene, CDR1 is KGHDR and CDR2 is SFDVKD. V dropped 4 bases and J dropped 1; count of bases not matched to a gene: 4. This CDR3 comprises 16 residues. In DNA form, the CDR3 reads TGTGCCACCAGTGACCCGACAGGGGGAAGCAATCAGCCCCAGCATTTT. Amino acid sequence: CATSDPTGGSNQPQHF.

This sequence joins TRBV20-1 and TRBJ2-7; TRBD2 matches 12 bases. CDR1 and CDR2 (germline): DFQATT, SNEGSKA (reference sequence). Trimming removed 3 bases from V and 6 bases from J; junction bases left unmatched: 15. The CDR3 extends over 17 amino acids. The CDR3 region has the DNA TGCAGTGCTAGTAGAGAGATAGGACTAGCGGGAATTGGCGAGCAGTACTTC. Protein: CSASREIGLAGIGEQYF.

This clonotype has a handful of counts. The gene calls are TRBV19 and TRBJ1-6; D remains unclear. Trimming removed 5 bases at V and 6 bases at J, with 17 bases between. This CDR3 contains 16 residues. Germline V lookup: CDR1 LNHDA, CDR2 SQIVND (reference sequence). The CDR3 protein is CASSPEYGSPNSPLHF. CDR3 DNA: TGTGCCAGTAGTCCAGAATACGGGTCTCCTAATTCACCCCTCCACTTT.

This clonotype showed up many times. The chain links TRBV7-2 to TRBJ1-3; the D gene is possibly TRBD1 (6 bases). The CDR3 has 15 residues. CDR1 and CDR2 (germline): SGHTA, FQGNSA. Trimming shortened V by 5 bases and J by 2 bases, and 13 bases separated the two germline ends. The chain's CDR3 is CASSRQGGAGNTIYF. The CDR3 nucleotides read TGTGCCAGCAGCCGCCAAGGGGGGGCTGGAAACACCATATATTTT.

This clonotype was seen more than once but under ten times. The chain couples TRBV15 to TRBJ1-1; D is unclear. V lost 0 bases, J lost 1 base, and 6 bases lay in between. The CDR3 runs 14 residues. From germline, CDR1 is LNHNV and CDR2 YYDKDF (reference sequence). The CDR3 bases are TGTGCCACCAGCAGAGATGCCAGGAACACTGAAGCTTTCTTT. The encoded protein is CATSRDARNTEAFF.

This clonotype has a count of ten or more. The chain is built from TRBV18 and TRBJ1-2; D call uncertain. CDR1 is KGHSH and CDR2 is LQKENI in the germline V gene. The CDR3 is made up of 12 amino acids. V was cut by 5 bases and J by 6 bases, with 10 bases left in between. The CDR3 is CASSYEEHGYTF. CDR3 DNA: TGTGCCAGCTCATATGAAGAACATGGCTACACCTTC.

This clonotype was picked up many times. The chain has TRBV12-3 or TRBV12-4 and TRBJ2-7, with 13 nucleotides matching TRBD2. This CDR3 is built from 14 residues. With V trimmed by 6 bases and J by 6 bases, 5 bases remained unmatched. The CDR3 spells CASRGTSGNSEQYF. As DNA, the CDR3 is TGTGCCAGCAGGGGGACTAGCGGGAACTCCGAGCAGTACTTC.

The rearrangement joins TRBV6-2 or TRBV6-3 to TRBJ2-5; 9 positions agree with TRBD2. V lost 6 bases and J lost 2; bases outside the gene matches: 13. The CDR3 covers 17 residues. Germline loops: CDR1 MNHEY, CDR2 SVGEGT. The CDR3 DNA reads TGTGCCAGCAGGCCGATAGTTAGCGGGAGCAGGCAAGAGACCCAGTACTTC. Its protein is CASRPIVSGSRQETQYF.

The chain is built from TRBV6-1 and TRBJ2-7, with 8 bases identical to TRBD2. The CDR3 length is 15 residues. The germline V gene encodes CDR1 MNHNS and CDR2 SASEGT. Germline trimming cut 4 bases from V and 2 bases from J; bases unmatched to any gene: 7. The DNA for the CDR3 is TGTGCCAGCAGTGGGGGGAGCGGGAGTGCCTACGAGCAGTACTTC. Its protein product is CASSGGSGSAYEQYF.

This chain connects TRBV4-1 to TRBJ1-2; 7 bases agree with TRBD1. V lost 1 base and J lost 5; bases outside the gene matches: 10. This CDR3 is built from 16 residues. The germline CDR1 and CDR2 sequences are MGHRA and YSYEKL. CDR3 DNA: TGCGCCAGCAGCCAAGCTAAAGGGGGCGCGGCGTATGGCTACACCTTC. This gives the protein CASSQAKGGAAYGYTF.

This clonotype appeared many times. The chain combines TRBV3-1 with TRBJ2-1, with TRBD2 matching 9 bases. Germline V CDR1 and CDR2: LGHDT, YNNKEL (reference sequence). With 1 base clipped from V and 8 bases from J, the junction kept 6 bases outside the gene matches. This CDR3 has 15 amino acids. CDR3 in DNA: TGTGCCAGCAGCCAAGTTGCGGGAGGGCCCTATGAGCAGTTCTTC. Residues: CASSQVAGGPYEQFF.